This TCR beta chain appears in the sequencing data of a study of cytomegalovirus exposure and HLA in healthy donors. Study findings and constraints: The classifier was said to identify cytomegalovirus status with high specificity and sensitivity.

Use of 60 Vbeta and 13 Jbeta primers characterized the PCR. The protocol was immunoSEQ multiplex PCR, while the TCRdb copy is restricted to in-frame clones and leaves out a portion. The sample yields under 150,000 clones, around nine tenths seen once. The CDR3 loop spans 16 amino acids. The ends lost 4 bases at V and 0 bases at J; junction bases unmatched: 3. Germline lookup yields CDR1 SGHDN and CDR2 FVKESK. As to this clone: What it binds is unknown.

The TCR sequence derives from a woman in her 30s in good health and CMV-seronegative. The sequenced material came from PBMCs. V usage is TRBV14 and J usage is TRBJ2-4; TRBD1 matches at 10 bases. CDR3 DNA sequence: TGTGCCAGCAGCCCGGGACAGGGGTTAGCCAAAAACATTCAGTACTTC. Protein: CASSPGQGLAKNIQYF.